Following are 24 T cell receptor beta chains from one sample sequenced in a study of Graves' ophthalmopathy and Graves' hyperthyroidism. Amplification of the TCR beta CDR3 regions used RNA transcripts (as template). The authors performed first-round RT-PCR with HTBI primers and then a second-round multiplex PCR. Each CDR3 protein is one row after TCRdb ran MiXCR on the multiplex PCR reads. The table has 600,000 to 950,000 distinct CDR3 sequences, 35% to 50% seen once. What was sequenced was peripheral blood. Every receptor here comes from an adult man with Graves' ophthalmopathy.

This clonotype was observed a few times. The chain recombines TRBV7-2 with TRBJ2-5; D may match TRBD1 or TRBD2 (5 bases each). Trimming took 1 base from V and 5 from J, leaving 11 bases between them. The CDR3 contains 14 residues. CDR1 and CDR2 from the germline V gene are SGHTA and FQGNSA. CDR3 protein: CASSLGDVKETQYF. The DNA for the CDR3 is TGTGCCAGCAGCTTAGGGGACGTAAAGGAGACCCAGTACTTC.

The CDR3, as DNA: TGTGCCAGCAGCCAGACACTAGCGGTAGGGATGGAGACCCAGTACTTC. Translated: CASSQTLAVGMETQYF. The genes are TRBV7-2 and TRBJ2-5, with TRBD2 matching over 8 bases. The germline V gene encodes CDR1 SGHTA and CDR2 FQGNSA. This CDR3 region has 16 residues. Trimming took 5 bases from V and 5 from J; bases not matched to a gene: 13. The variable domain in full, completed from reference TRBV7-2 and TRBJ2-5, reads GAGVSQSPSNKVTEKGKDVELRCDPISGHTALYWYRQSLGQGLEFLIYFQGNSAPDKSGLPSDRFSAERTGGSVSTLTIQRTQQEDSAVYLCASSQTLAVGMETQYFGPGTRLLVL.

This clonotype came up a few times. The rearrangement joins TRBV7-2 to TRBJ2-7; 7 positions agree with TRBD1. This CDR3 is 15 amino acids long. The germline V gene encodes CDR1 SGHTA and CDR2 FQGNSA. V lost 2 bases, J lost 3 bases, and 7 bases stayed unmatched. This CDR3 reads CASSLYGQANYEQYF. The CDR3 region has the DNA TGTGCCAGCAGCTTATACGGACAGGCTAACTACGAGCAGTACTTC.

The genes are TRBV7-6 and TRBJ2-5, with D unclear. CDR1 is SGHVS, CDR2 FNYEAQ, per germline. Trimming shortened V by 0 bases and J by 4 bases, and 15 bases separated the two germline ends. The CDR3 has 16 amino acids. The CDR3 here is CASSLAPGRYSETQYF. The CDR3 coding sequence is TGTGCCAGCAGCTTAGCTCCGGGCCGTTATTCAGAGACCCAGTACTTC.

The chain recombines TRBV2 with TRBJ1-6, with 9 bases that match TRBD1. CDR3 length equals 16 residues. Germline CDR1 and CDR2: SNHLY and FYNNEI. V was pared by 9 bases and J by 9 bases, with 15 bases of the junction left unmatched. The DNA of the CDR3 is TGTGCCAGGACCAGTCCGGGACAGGGCCCTCTTTCACCCCTCCACTTT. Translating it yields CARTSPGQGPLSPLHF.

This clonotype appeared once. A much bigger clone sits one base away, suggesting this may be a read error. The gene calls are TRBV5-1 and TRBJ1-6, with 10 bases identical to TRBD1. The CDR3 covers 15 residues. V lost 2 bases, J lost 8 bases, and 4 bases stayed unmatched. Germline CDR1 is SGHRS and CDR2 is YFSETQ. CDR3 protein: CASSLGQGVYSPLHF. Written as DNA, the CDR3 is TGCGCCAGCAGCTTAGGACAGGGGGTTTATTCACCCCTCCACTTT.

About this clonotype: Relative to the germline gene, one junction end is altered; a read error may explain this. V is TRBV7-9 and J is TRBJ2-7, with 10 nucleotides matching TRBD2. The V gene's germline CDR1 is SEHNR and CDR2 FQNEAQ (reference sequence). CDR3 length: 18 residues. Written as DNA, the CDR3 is TGTGCCGGCAGCTTACAATGGGGACCAGCGGGAGGGCCCGCCGAGCAGTACTTC. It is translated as CAGSLQWGPAGGPAEQYF.

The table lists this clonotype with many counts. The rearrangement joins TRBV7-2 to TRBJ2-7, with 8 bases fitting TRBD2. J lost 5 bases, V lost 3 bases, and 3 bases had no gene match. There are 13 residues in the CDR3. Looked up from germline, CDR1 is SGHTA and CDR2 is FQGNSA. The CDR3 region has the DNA TGTGCCAGCAGCTTGGGACTAGGAAACGAGCAGTACTTC. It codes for CASSLGLGNEQYF.

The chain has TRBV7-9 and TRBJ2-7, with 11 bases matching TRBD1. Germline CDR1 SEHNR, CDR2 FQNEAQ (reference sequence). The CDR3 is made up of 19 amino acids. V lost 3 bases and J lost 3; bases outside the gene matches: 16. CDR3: CASSLTGTGGSSGSYEQYF. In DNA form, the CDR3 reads TGTGCCAGCAGCTTGACCGGGACAGGGGGTTCATCGGGTAGCTACGAGCAGTACTTC.

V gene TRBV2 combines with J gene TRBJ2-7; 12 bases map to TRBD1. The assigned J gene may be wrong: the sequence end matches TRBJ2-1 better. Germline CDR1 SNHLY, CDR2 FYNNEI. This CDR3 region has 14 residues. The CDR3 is CASSGDRGRGEQFF. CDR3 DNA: TGTGCCAGCAGTGGGGACAGGGGGCGAGGTGAGCAGTTCTTC.

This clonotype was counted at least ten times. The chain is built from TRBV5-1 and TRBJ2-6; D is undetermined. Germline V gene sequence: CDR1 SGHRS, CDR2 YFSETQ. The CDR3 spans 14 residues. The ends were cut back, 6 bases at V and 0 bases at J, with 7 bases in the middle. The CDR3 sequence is CASKVPSGANVLTF. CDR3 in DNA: TGCGCCAGCAAGGTCCCCTCTGGGGCCAACGTCCTGACTTTC.

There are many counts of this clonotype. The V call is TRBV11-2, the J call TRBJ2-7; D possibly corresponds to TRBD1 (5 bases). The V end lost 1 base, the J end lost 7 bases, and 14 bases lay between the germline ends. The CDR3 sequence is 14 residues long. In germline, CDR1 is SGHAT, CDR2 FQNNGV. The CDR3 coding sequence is TGTGCCAGCAGCTTAGGGCAGGGTACCGGGGAGCAGTACTTC. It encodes CASSLGQGTGEQYF. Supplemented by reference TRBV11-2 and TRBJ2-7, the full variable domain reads EAGVAQSPRYKIIEKRQSVAFWCNPISGHATLYWYQQILGQGPKLLIQFQNNGVVDDSQLPKDRFSAERLKGVDSTLKIQPAKLEDSAVYLCASSLGQGTGEQYFGPGTRLTVT.

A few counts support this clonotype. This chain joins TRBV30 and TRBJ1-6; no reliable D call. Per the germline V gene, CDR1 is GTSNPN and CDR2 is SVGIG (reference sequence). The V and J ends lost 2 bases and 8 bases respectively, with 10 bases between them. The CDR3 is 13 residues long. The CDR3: CAWSSRWDSPLHF. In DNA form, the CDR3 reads TGTGCCTGGAGTTCCCGTTGGGATTCACCCCTCCACTTT.

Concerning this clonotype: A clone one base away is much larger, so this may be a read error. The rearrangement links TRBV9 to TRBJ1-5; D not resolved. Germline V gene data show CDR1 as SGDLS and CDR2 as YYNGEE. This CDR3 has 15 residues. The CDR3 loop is CASSVGAGLNQPQQF. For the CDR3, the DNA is TGTGCCAGCAGCGTAGGGGCAGGCCTCAATCAGCCCCAGCAGTTT.

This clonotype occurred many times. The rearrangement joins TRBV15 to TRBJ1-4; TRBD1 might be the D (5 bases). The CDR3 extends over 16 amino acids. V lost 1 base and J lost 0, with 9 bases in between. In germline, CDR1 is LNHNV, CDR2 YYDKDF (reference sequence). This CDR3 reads CATSRASTATNEKLFF. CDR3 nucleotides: TGTGCCACCAGCAGAGCCTCGACAGCAACTAATGAAAAACTGTTTTTT.

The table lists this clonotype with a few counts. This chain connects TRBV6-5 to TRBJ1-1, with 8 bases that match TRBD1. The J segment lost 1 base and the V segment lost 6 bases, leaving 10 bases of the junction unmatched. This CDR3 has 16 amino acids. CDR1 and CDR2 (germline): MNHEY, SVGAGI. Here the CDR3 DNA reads TGTGCCAGCAGCCATAGGACAGGGACCCCGAACACTGAAGCTTTCTTT. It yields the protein CASSHRTGTPNTEAFF.

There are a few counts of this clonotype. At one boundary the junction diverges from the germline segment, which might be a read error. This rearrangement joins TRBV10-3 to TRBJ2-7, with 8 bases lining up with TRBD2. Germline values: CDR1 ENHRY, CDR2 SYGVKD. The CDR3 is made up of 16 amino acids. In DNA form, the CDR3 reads TGTGCCATCAGTGATTCCGTAGCGGGAAGGACCTACGAGCGGTACTTC. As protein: CAISDSVAGRTYERYF.

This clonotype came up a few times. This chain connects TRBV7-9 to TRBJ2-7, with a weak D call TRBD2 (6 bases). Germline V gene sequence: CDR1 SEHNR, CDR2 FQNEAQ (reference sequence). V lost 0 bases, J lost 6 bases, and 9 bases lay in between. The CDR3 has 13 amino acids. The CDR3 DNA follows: TGTGCCAGCAGCTTAGCGGCGGGGATCGAGCAGTACTTC. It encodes CASSLAAGIEQYF.

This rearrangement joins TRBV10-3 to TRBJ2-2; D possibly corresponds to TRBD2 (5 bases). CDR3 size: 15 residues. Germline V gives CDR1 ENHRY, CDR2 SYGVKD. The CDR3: CAVRGLSIYTGELFF. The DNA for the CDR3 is TGTGCGGTCCGGGGTCTATCCATTTACACCGGGGAGCTGTTTTTT.

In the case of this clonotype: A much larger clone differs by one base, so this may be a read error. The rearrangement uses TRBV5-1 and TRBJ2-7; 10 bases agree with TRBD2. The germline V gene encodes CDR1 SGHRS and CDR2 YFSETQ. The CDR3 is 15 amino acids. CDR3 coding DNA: TGCGCCAACAGCTTAATACTAGCGGGGTCCTACGAGCAGTACTTC. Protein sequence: CANSLILAGSYEQYF.

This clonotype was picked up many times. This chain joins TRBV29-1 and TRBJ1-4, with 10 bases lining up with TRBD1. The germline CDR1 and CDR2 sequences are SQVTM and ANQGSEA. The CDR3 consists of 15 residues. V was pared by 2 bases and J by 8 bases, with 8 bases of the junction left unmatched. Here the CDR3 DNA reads TGCAGCGTTGAAACGGGACAGGGGTGGGAAGAAAAACTGTTTTTT. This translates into CSVETGQGWEEKLFF. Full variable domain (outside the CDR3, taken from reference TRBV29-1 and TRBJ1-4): SAVISQKPSRDICQRGTSLTIQCQVDSQVTMMFWYRQQPGQSLTLIATANQGSEATYESGFVIDKFPISRPNLTFSTLTVSNMSPEDSSIYLCSVETGQGWEEKLFFGSGTQLSVL.

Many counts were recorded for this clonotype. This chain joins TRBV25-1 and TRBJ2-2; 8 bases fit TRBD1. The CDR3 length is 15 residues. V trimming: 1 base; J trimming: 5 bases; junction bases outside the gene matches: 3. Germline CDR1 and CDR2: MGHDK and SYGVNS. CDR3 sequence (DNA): TGTGCCAGCAGTGAATCTAACAGGGGGACCGGGGAGCTGTTTTTT. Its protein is CASSESNRGTGELFF.

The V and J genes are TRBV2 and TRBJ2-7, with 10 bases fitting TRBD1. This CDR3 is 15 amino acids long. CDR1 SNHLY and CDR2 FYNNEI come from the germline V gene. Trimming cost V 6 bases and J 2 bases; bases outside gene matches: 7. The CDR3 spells CASSSGQGGAYEQYF. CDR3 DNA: TGTGCCAGCAGCTCCGGACAGGGGGGCGCCTACGAGCAGTACTTC. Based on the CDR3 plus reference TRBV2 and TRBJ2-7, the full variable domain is EPEVTQTPSHQVTQMGQEVILRCVPISNHLYFYWYRQILGQKVEFLVSFYNNEISEKSEIFDDQFSVERPDGSNFTLKIRSTKLEDSAMYFCASSSGQGGAYEQYFGPGTRLTVT.

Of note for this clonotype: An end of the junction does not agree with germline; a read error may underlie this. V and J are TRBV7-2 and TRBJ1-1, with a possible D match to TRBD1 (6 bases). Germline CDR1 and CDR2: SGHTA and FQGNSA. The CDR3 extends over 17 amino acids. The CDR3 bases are TGTGCCGGCAGCTTAGGACCCTTCGGGGGCATGAACACTGAAGCTTTCTTT. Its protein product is CAGSLGPFGGMNTEAFF.